This TCR beta chain was sequenced during a study of OX40 agonist ivuxolimab in advanced cancers. Overall study: Dose-escalation subjects each had hepatocellular carcinoma, melanoma, renal cell or head and neck cancer. Overall study results and limits: Circulating CD4+ and CD8+ T cells showed clonal expansion by week 6 at 0.1 to 3.0 mg/kg. Relative to CD4+, CD8+ T cells held more expanded clones on average.

Autoimmune disease history or systemic immunosuppression led to patients being barred. Germline CDR1 reads SGHTA; CDR2 reads FQGNSA. Trimming stripped 4 bases from V and 2 bases from J, with 15 bases between. The CDR3 has 16 residues. A word on this clone: Its antigen is not identified.

Method: immunoSEQ multiplex PCR; TCRdb's copy keeps in-frame clones and lacks some. The sample lists around 62,000 clones; around 86% were seen once. The genes are TRBV7-2 and TRBJ1-5, with D possibly matching TRBD1 (5 bases). The source material was CD4+ or CD8+ T cells sorted from blood, sampled in a trial of the OX40 agonist ivuxolimab. The sequence was collected from an adult with an advanced solid tumor such as melanoma, head and neck, liver or kidney cancer. The DNA of the CDR3 is TGTGCCAGCAGCTCCGGGACGGGGGACCGCAATCAGCCCCAGCATTTT. It translates to CASSSGTGDRNQPQHF.